This entry lists 20 T cell receptor delta chains sequenced from one sample in a study of delta chains in infants with herpesvirus infections. Reverse transcription of PBMC RNA used primers specific for the gamma and delta chains. TCRdb applied CATT to the RT-PCR reads for clone calling. Here the sample spans about 430 delta-chain clones, 15% to 20% being singletons. Sequences were derived from peripheral blood, sampled at time point 1 of longitudinal follow-up. The receptors were gathered from a human donor who was a Ugandan infant, either HIV-exposed or HIV-unexposed (not recorded which).

The chain combines TRDV2 with TRDJ3; TRDD3 aligns across 8 bases. J lost 1 base, V lost 2 bases, and 3 bases had no gene match. The CDR3 has 17 amino acids. Germline CDR1 is GEAIGNYY and CDR2 is EKD. For the CDR3, the DNA is TGTGCCTGTGACAGACCTGGGGGATCCTGGGACACCCGACAGATGTTTTTC. Translating it yields CACDRPGGSWDTRQMFF.

This clone was observed a handful of times. A far larger clone lies a single base away; this is likely a read error. The CDR3 bases are TGTGCCTATGACAGACCTGGGGGACCCCGCTGGGACACCCGACAGATGTTTTTC. It yields the protein CAYDRPGGPRWDTRQMFF. The genes are TRDV2 and TRDJ3; 8 positions agree with TRDD3. The CDR3 is made up of 18 amino acids. The germline gives CDR1 GEAIGNYY, CDR2 EKD.

Details on this clone: TCRdb's entry gives the protein of a much larger clone, which mismatches this DNA's translation at residue 8, likely from a read error; the protein reported here is translated from the DNA. This sequence joins TRDV2 and TRDJ3, with D tentatively TRDD3 (5 bases). The J gene is absent in TCRdb and was assigned here via DNA matching to germline. With 0 bases removed from V and 0 bases from J, the gap between germline ends came to 11 bases. The CDR3 length is 18 residues. The germline gives CDR1 GEAIGNYY, CDR2 EKD. CDR3 amino acids: CACDTGGVSSWDTRQMFF. The CDR3, as DNA: TGTGCCTGTGACACCGGGGGGGTGAGCTCCTGGGACACCCGACAGATGTTTTTC.

Of note for this clone: Only one base separates this from a far larger clonotype, so it likely reflects a read error. The chain is built from TRDV1 and TRDJ2; 10 positions agree with TRDD3. Germline lookup yields CDR1 TSWWSYY and CDR2 QGS. The CDR3 is made up of 16 amino acids. Written as DNA, the CDR3 is TGTGCTCTGGGCTACGGGGGATACGCCTTGACAGAACAACTCTTCTTT. Encoded protein: CALGYGGYALTEQLFF.

This clone is hyperexpanded (1% or more). At the DNA level, this CDR3 is encoded by other sequences in the same sample as well. V and J are TRDV1 and TRDJ1; D perhaps matches TRDD3 (5 bases). The CDR3 runs 16 residues. Trimming removed 3 bases from V and 0 bases from J, with 14 bases in between. Germline CDR1 and CDR2: TSWWSYY and QGS. CDR3 DNA: TGTGCTCTTGGGGAGCTACTGGACTCGTACACCGATAAACTCATCTTT. This codes for CALGELLDSYTDKLIF.

On this clone: This is likely an artifact of a read error, given a far larger clone one base away. Within the sample, other DNA sequences also encode this same CDR3. The chain couples TRDV1 to TRDJ1, with 8 nucleotides matching TRDD2. From germline, CDR1 is TSWWSYY and CDR2 QGS. This CDR3 contains 22 residues. CDR3 DNA sequence: TGCGCTCTTGGGGAGCCCCTCGGAAACCTTCCTATTGTACTGGAGACCACCGATAAACTCATCTTT. This encodes CALGEPLGNLPIVLETTDKLIF.

This clone was seen more than once but under ten times. A read error is likely here: a far larger clone is one base away. Other DNA variants within this sample encode the same CDR3. The genes are TRDV1 and TRDJ1; 13 positions agree with TRDD3. The CDR3 contains 21 residues. Unmatched junction bases numbered 23, after V lost 5 bases and J lost 5 bases. The germline V gene encodes CDR1 TSWWSYY and CDR2 QGS. CDR3 residues: CALGSPGSYEYWGIRTDKLIF. The DNA for the CDR3 is TGTGCTCTTGGGTCCCCAGGCTCCTACGAGTACTGGGGGATACGCACTGATAAACTCATCTTT.

About this clone itself: With only one base between it and a far larger clone, this is likely a read error. The gene calls are TRDV2 and TRDJ1, with 8 bases that match TRDD3. From germline, CDR1 is GEAIGNYY and CDR2 EKD. The CDR3 is 15 amino acids. The CDR3 loop reads CACDTGYAATDKLTF. In DNA form, the CDR3 reads TGTGCCTGTGACACGGGATACGCTGCGACCGATAAACTCACCTTT.

In the case of this clone: The protein TCRdb gives is from a much larger clone and does not agree with this DNA's translation at residue 6, likely a read error; the protein shown here comes from the DNA. The chain carries TRDV2 and TRDJ3, with a weak D call TRDD3 (6 bases). TCRdb offers no J gene call, so here the DNA was matched to germline to obtain one. CDR3 length equals 17 residues. Per germline, CDR1 GEAIGNYY and CDR2 EKD. V shed 0 bases and J shed 0 bases, with 8 bases lying between them. The CDR3, as DNA: TGTGCCTGTGACACCCGGGGGAGCTCCTGGGACACCCGACAGATGTTTTTC. It codes for CACDTRGSSWDTRQMFF.

A note on this clone: A far larger clone differs by one base, so this is likely a read error. The gene calls are TRDV1 and TRDJ1; 8 nucleotides match TRDD3. The germline V gene encodes CDR1 TSWWSYY and CDR2 QGS. This CDR3 has 21 amino acids. V lost 5 bases and J lost 2; bases outside the gene matches: 25. The CDR3 is CALGIPAFPPYWGALTDKLIF. CDR3 DNA: TGTGCTCTTGGGATTCCCGCCTTCCCTCCTTACTGGGGGGCCCTTACCGATAAACTCATCTTT.

Details on this clone: A far larger clone is a single base away, which makes a read error likely. The V call is TRAV29/DV5, the J call TRDJ1; D ambiguous. Germline-derived CDR1 and CDR2 are NSMFDY and ISSIKDK. The V and J ends lost 5 bases and 7 bases respectively, with 6 bases between them. The CDR3 spans 9 residues. CDR3 residues: CAATVKLIF. The CDR3 nucleotides are TGTGCAGCTACGGTTAAACTCATCTTT.

On this clone: A far more abundant clone sits one base away, making this likely a read error. The rearrangement joins TRDV1 to TRDJ1; a possible D gene is TRDD2 (9 bases). V gave up 1 base and J gave up 3 bases, with 45 bases separating them. CDR3 length: 26 amino acids. Germline CDR1 is TSWWSYY and CDR2 is QGS. The CDR3 sequence is CALGEPTSSKDTFLLILGDKADKLIF. The CDR3, as DNA: TGTGCTCTTGGGGAACCGACAAGCTCCAAAGATACCTTCCTACTTATCCTGGGGGACAAGGCCGATAAACTCATCTTT.

Concerning this clone: This is likely an artifact of a read error, given a far larger clone one base away. This chain's CDR3 is CALGGSLYWGPLASTDKHIF. The DNA of the CDR3 is TGTGCTCTTGGGGGCTCCCTGTACTGGGGACCTTTGGCGAGCACCGATAAACACATCTTT. The V segment is TRDV1, and no J call was made; the D call of TRDD3 is as the table states it, not checked on the DNA. CDR1 is TSWWSYY and CDR2 is QGS in the germline V gene. CDR3 length equals 20 residues.

This clone is categorized as medium-sized. A much larger clone differs by one base, so this may be a read error. This chain connects TRDV1 to TRDJ1, with D possibly being TRDD2 (6 bases). Germline V gene lookup returns CDR1 TSWWSYY and CDR2 QGS. Trimming stripped 1 base from V and 4 bases from J, with 43 bases between. This CDR3 has 25 residues. CDR3 sequence: CALGEPNVLPYHKPGPVNPSDKLIF. DNA of the CDR3: TGTGCTCTTGGGGAACCAAATGTCCTTCCGTACCACAAACCTGGGCCTGTCAATCCGAGCGATAAACTCATCTTT.

This clone showed up just a few times. Only one base separates this from a far larger clonotype, so it likely reflects a read error. In nucleotides, the CDR3 is TGTGCTCTTGTGGACAGGACTTCCTACGAATCTGGATCCATACCCTCTTACACCGATAAACTCATCTTT. Residues: CALVDRTSYESGSIPSYTDKLIF. V and J are TRDV1 and TRDJ1; TRDD2 agrees at 8 bases. CDR1 TSWWSYY and CDR2 QGS come from the germline V gene. The V gene end was trimmed by 7 bases and the J gene end by 0 bases; junction bases not matched to a gene: 31. This CDR3 region has 23 residues.

With respect to this clone: A single base is all that separates this from a far larger clone, so a read error is likely. The chain recombines TRDV2 with TRDJ3; 12 positions agree with TRDD3. Because TCRdb records no J gene, it was assigned here through a match of the DNA to germline. Germline CDR1 and CDR2: GEAIGNYY and EKD. The CDR3 extends over 23 amino acids. V lost 2 bases, J lost 0 bases, and 16 bases stayed unmatched. The chain's CDR3 is CACDNVLGDTLPLSSWDTRQMFF. CDR3 coding DNA: TGTGCCTGTGACAACGTACTGGGGGATACTCTTCCCCTTAGCTCCTGGGACACCCGACAGATGTTTTTC.

To note about this clone: This likely traces to a read error, being one base from a far larger clone. The same CDR3 also results from other DNA sequences found in this sample. V gene TRDV2 combines with J gene TRDJ3; 12 nucleotides match TRDD3. This CDR3 has 23 amino acids. Germline CDR1 and CDR2: GEAIGNYY and EKD. The CDR3: CACDNVLGDTLPLSSWDTRQMFF. The DNA of the CDR3 is TGTGCCTGTGACAACGTACTGGGGGATACTCTACCCCTTAGCTCCTGGGACACCCGACAGATGTTCTTC.

About this clone: A read error likely explains why the TCRdb protein, taken from a much larger clone, differs from this DNA's translation at residue 11; the protein shown is translated from the DNA. The chain joins TRAV38-2/DV8 to TRDJ1; D is unresolved. V was cut by 4 bases and J by 4 bases, with 29 bases left in between. CDR1 is TSESDYY and CDR2 is QEAYKQQN in the germline V gene. This CDR3 has 19 residues. Here the CDR3 reads CAYRPNSQRVPGTSDKLIF. The CDR3 bases are TGTGCTTATAGGCCGAATTCCCAACGCGTACCGGGCACGAGCGATAAACTCATCTTT.

Worth noting for this clone: Given a far larger clone just one base away, this is likely a sequencing read error. The identical CDR3 is also encoded by other nucleotide sequences in the sample. The chain recombines TRDV1 with TRDJ1; 8 bases agree with TRDD3. This CDR3 spans 20 amino acids. Germline CDR1 TSWWSYY, CDR2 QGS. Unmatched junction bases numbered 16, after V lost 1 base and J lost 0 bases. CDR3 nucleotide sequence: TGTGCTCTTGGGGAACAAAGCCTACAAGGGGGATATCCGTACACCGATAAACTCATCTTT. Protein sequence: CALGEQSLQGGYPYTDKLIF.

Turning to this clone: This sequence is one base from a far larger clone and is likely a read error. Other DNA sequences in the sample encode the same CDR3. The chain couples TRDV1 to TRDJ1; possibly TRDD2 for D (9 bases). Trimming pared 3 bases from V and 3 bases from J, leaving 29 bases between. The CDR3 consists of 20 residues. Looked up from germline, CDR1 is TSWWSYY and CDR2 is QGS. The DNA of the CDR3 is TGTGCTCTTGGGGAGGGGCCTTCCTACGTCTCTGGGGGACACCCCGATAAACTCATCTTT. Translated, it gives CALGEGPSYVSGGHPDKLIF.